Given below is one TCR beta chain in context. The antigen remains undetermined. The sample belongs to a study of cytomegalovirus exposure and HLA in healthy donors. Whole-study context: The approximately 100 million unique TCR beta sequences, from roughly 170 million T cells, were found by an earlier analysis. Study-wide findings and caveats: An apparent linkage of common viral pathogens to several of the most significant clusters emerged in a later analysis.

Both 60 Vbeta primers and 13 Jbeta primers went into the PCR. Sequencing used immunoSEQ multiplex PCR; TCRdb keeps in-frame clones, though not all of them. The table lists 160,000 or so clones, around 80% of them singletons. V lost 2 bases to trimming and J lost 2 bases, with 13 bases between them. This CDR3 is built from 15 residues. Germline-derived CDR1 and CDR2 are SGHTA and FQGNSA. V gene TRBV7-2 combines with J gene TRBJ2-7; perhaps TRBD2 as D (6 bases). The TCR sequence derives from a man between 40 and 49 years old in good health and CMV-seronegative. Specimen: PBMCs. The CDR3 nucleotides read TGTGCCAGCAGCTTACGGCGGAGCGGGCCCTACGAGCAGTACTTC. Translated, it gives CASSLRRSGPYEQYF. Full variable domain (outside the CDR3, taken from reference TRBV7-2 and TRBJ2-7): GAGVSQSPSNKVTEKGKDVELRCDPISGHTALYWYRQSLGQGLEFLIYFQGNSAPDKSGLPSDRFSAERTGGSVSTLTIQRTQQEDSAVYLCASSLRRSGPYEQYFGPGTRLTVT.